The T cell receptor beta chain described here comes from a study of breast tumors, draining lymph nodes, adjacent tissues. TCRdb used MiXCR to reprocess the multiplex PCR reads, holding one entry per CDR3 protein. The sample includes under 75,000 distinct CDR3 sequences, roughly 59% of them seen just once. Notes on this clonotype: Its specificity is unknown.

The V end was cut by 3 bases, the J end by 1 base, with 32 bases between. Germline-derived CDR1 and CDR2 are SGHRS and YFSETQ. This CDR3 contains 22 residues. Notes on the study in general: Luminal-like breast cancer showed significantly higher tumor–nontumor repertoire similarity than basal-like. The lymph node origin of tumor T cells was framed as consistent with a hypothesis, not demonstrated.

The sample comprised breast tumor tissue. This TCR was sampled from a female donor with breast cancer. Some clones in this sample may be carry-over from other donors' samples. The chain uses TRBV5-1 and TRBJ1-3; D perhaps matches TRBD1 (6 bases). The CDR3 reads CASSSTLKYPDRSPKSGNTIYF. The CDR3 DNA is TGCGCCAGCAGCTCGACGTTGAAGTATCCCGACAGGTCTCCTAAATCTGGAAACACCATATATTTT.